This T cell receptor (beta chain) was recorded in a study of T-cell reconstitution after alpha-beta-depleted transplantation in children. The trim removed 5 bases at V and 15 bases at J, leaving 7 bases unmatched. The germline V gene encodes CDR1 SEHNR and CDR2 FQNEAQ (reference sequence). This CDR3 contains 12 residues. The table lists this clonotype with a few counts. Its antigen is undetermined. General observations from the study: At day 60, the high TCRbeta diversity found in some patients originated from recipient T cells and thymic progenitors that had survived. Several hundred expanded graft clones reportedly supplied alpha-beta T cells about two months after transplant. One year after transplant, T-cell counts and diversity came mostly from newly produced T cells.

The authors prepared the TCRbeta library with unique molecular identifiers. TCRdb passed the PCR reads through MiXCR, listing each CDR3 protein once. This table holds 300,000 to 400,000 distinct CDR3 sequences, approximately 23% found once. The TCR originated in a male patient between 10 and 17 years old who had a stem cell transplant for acute lymphoblastic leukemia, so the T cells may come from the graft donor. The gene calls are TRBV7-9 and TRBJ2-1; 10 bases line up with TRBD1. The source was PBMCs, mostly from graft donor cells, collected 180 days after TCRalphabeta/CD19-depleted stem cell transplant. The DNA of the CDR3 is TGTGCCAGCAGCGCGGGGACAGGGGAGGGGTTCTTC. Its translation is CASSAGTGEGFF. Filled out from reference TRBV7-9 and TRBJ2-1, the complete variable domain reads DTGVSQNPRHKITKRGQNVTFRCDPISEHNRLYWYRQTLGQGPEFLTYFQNEAQLEKSRLLSDRFSAERPKGSFSTLEIQRTEQGDSAMYLCASSAGTGEGFFGPGTRLTVL.